The clone carrying this T cell receptor beta chain was observed a single time. Clones were read by immunoSEQ multiplex PCR, and TCRdb kept only the in-frame ones, dropping some. The sample yields 150,000 to 200,000 clones, 65% to 90% seen once. V was pared by 3 bases and J by 4 bases, with 2 bases of the junction left unmatched. The CDR3 totals 13 residues. CDR1 SGHVS and CDR2 FNYEAQ come from the germline V gene. The data were taken from a study of cytomegalovirus exposure and HLA in healthy donors. Input material: PBMCs. The receptor was isolated from a woman aged 18-29 years in good health and CMV-seronegative. The gene calls are TRBV7-6 and TRBJ2-5, with 7 bases lining up with TRBD2. This CDR3 reads CASSFGGRETQYF. Written as DNA, the CDR3 is TGTGCCAGCAGCTTTGGCGGGAGAGAGACCCAGTACTTC.